The 22 T cell receptor beta chains given below trace back to one sample, sequenced in a study of blood T cells in healthy people across ages (dated by TCRdb to 2014 to 2015). Libraries were constructed by 5' RACE. The sample was run on an Illumina HiSeq 2500. A second PCR of about 6 to 11 cycles was performed with a sample-barcoded 5' primer and a J-beta primer mix. The public reads were quality trimmed at Q25 with fastp and then assembled into clones with MiXCR by TCRdb, keeping productive beta chains. Rows merge per CDR3 protein into single entries with the most common DNA and genes. Recorded for this sample are fewer than 750,000 distinct CDR3 sequences; around half of them occurred a single time. The ten most abundant clones make up around 23% of the sample. Sequencing input: blood. The receptors come from a man at least 80 years old in good health.

A note on this clonotype: One junction end disagrees with the germline gene, perhaps due to a read error. V usage is TRBV7-2 and J usage is TRBJ2-1, with TRBD2 matching over 11 bases. Germline CDR1 is SGHTA and CDR2 is FQGNSA. The CDR3 sequence is 14 residues long. The CDR3 loop is CAGSLAGGYNEQFF. The CDR3 DNA is TGTGCCGGCAGCTTAGCGGGAGGGTACAATGAGCAGTTCTTC.

The CDR3: CASSLTGDSYNEQYF. CDR3 bases: TGTGCCAGCAGCTTGACAGGGGATTCCTACAATGAGCAGTACTTC. V is TRBV5-5 and J is TRBJ2-1; TRBD1 aligns across 7 bases. Gene TRBJ2-7 matches the end of the DNA better, so the J call may be wrong. This CDR3 is built from 15 residues. Per the germline V gene, CDR1 is SGHKS and CDR2 is YYEKEE (reference sequence).

A remark on this clonotype: This may be a read error: a much more frequent sequence differs by one nucleotide. This chain links TRBV6-5 with TRBJ2-5; D gene ambiguous. The CDR3 runs 12 residues. Germline V gene lookup returns CDR1 MNHEY and CDR2 SVGAGI. CDR3 residues: CAGSKNGETQYF. The CDR3 DNA reads as TGTGCCGGCAGCAAGAACGGGGAGACCCAGTACTTC.

This clonotype was counted ten times or more. The chain joins TRBV20-1 to TRBJ2-1, with a weak D call TRBD1 (6 bases). Germline loops: CDR1 DFQATT, CDR2 SNEGSKA (reference sequence). The CDR3 is made up of 11 amino acids. With 6 bases removed from V and 9 bases from J, the gap between germline ends came to 12 bases. The CDR3 coding sequence is TGCAGTGCCACAGGGTCTGGTGAGCAGTTCTTC. Translating it yields CSATGSGEQFF.

The chain joins TRBV25-1 to TRBJ1-2; no reliable D call. Trimming shortened V by 2 bases and J by 3 bases, and 7 bases separated the two germline ends. This CDR3 has 13 residues. Germline CDR1 reads MGHDK; CDR2 reads SYGVNS. In DNA form, the CDR3 reads TGTGCCAGCAGTGAAGGGAACGACTATGGCTACACCTTC. It translates to CASSEGNDYGYTF.

The V and J genes are TRBV12-3 or TRBV12-4 and TRBJ1-3; 8 bases align to TRBD1. J lost 2 bases, V lost 3 bases, and 6 bases had no gene match. The CDR3 contains 16 residues. The CDR3 protein is CASSFKTGGAGNTIYF. The CDR3 nucleotides read TGTGCCAGCAGTTTTAAAACAGGGGGTGCTGGAAACACCATATATTTT.

This rearrangement joins TRBV30 to TRBJ2-1, with D unresolved. The CDR3 spans 14 residues. Per germline, CDR1 GTSNPN and CDR2 SVGIG (reference sequence). The V and J ends lost 4 bases and 5 bases respectively, with 15 bases between them. This CDR3 is CAWKTDQFDNEQFF. CDR3 nucleotides: TGTGCCTGGAAGACTGACCAATTCGACAATGAGCAGTTCTTC.

This clonotype came up many times. The V gene is TRBV6-6, the J gene TRBJ2-5, with TRBD2 as a possible D gene (6 bases). Germline CDR1 reads MNHNY; CDR2 reads SVGAGI (reference sequence). This CDR3 has 13 amino acids. The V gene lost 11 bases and the J gene lost 5 bases, with 18 bases spanning the gap. The CDR3 DNA reads TGTGCCTATGGAGGGGCCGGAGGGGAGACCCAGTACTTC. It codes for CAYGGAGGETQYF.

This clonotype was detected a few times. This rearrangement joins TRBV20-1 to TRBJ2-1; 7 nucleotides agree with TRBD2. Germline CDR1 and CDR2: DFQATT and SNEGSKA (reference sequence). This CDR3 is built from 15 residues. V was clipped by 0 bases and J by 2 bases; unmatched bases: 4. This CDR3 is CSARDGSGAYNEQFF. For the CDR3, the DNA is TGCAGTGCTAGAGATGGGAGCGGGGCCTACAATGAGCAGTTCTTC.

This clonotype was observed a few times. The gene calls are TRBV7-2 and TRBJ2-1, with D possibly matching TRBD1 (5 bases). Germline V lookup: CDR1 SGHTA, CDR2 FQGNSA. This CDR3 is built from 11 residues. V was shortened by 2 bases and J by 13 bases, with 9 bases between the two germline ends. CDR3 nucleotides: TGTGCCAGCAGCTTATTGCAGGGCCAGTTCTTC. Its translation is CASSLLQGQFF. Filled out from reference TRBV7-2 and TRBJ2-1, the complete variable domain reads GAGVSQSPSNKVTEKGKDVELRCDPISGHTALYWYRQSLGQGLEFLIYFQGNSAPDKSGLPSDRFSAERTGGSVSTLTIQRTQQEDSAVYLCASSLLQGQFFGPGTRLTVL.

This clonotype was seen repeatedly, ten times or more. The J gene is TRBJ1-5, the V gene TRBV6-6; D perhaps matches TRBD1 (5 bases). CDR1 is MNHNY and CDR2 is SVGAGI in the germline V gene (reference sequence). The CDR3 is made up of 13 amino acids. V lost 6 bases and J lost 1, with 7 bases in between. The CDR3 region has the DNA TGTGCCAGCAGCCGGGACAGCAATCAGCCCCAGCATTTT. It translates to CASSRDSNQPQHF.

This clonotype occurred a few times. The chain has TRBV20-1 and TRBJ1-1; possible D gene TRBD1, 6 bases. There are 16 residues in the CDR3. Germline V gene lookup returns CDR1 DFQATT and CDR2 SNEGSKA (reference sequence). Deletions cut 4 bases from V and 3 bases from J, with 21 bases between. CDR3 protein: CSAMSRGANFDTEAFF. The CDR3 DNA sequence: TGCAGTGCTATGTCGCGGGGGGCGAATTTTGACACTGAAGCTTTCTTT.

The V gene is TRBV6-6, the J gene TRBJ1-2; 7 bases are a match to TRBD1. The CDR3 runs to 15 residues. In germline, CDR1 is MNHNY, CDR2 SVGAGI (reference sequence). J gave up 3 bases and V 0 bases, and 4 bases lay outside the gene matches. The CDR3 loop reads CASSYSNQGDYGYTF. In nucleotides, the CDR3 is TGTGCCAGCAGTTACTCGAACCAGGGGGACTATGGCTACACCTTC.

The chain joins TRBV7-2 to TRBJ2-3, with 10 positions matching TRBD2. This CDR3 is built from 16 residues. V lost 3 bases and J lost 2; bases outside the gene matches: 5. Germline CDR1 SGHTA, CDR2 FQGNSA. The CDR3 DNA follows: TGTGCCAGCAGCTTTCAAGCGGGAGGGTACACAGATACGCAGTATTTT. Its protein product is CASSFQAGGYTDTQYF. Variable domain in full (rest from reference TRBV7-2 and TRBJ2-3): GAGVSQSPSNKVTEKGKDVELRCDPISGHTALYWYRQSLGQGLEFLIYFQGNSAPDKSGLPSDRFSAERTGGSVSTLTIQRTQQEDSAVYLCASSFQAGGYTDTQYFGPGTRLTVL.

The sample holds a few counts of this clonotype. The rearrangement uses TRBV20-1 and TRBJ2-5, with TRBD1 as a possible D gene (5 bases). The germline CDR1 and CDR2 sequences are DFQATT and SNEGSKA (reference sequence). This CDR3 has 13 residues. Trimming removed 5 bases from V and 1 base from J, with 11 bases in between. The CDR3 reads CSASRTRQETQYF. In DNA, the CDR3 is TGCAGTGCTTCCCGGACACGCCAAGAGACCCAGTACTTC.

V is TRBV5-1 and J is TRBJ2-3, with unresolved D. The CDR3 extends over 13 amino acids. The V gene's germline CDR1 is SGHRS and CDR2 YFSETQ. V was cut by 7 bases and J by 1 base, with 10 bases left in between. CDR3 protein: CASGPEGTDTQYF. CDR3 bases: TGCGCCAGCGGCCCCGAGGGCACAGATACGCAGTATTTT.

The rearrangement uses TRBV7-3 and TRBJ2-7, with a weak D call TRBD1 (6 bases). This CDR3 comprises 14 residues. CDR1 is SGHTA and CDR2 is FQGTGA in the germline V gene. Trimming stripped 5 bases from V and 4 bases from J, with 15 bases between. The CDR3 spells CASSRTGNQYEQYF. CDR3 nucleotide sequence: TGTGCCAGCAGCCGTACAGGGAATCAATACGAGCAGTACTTC.

The chain has TRBV28 and TRBJ1-2; 7 bases agree with TRBD1. This CDR3 spans 14 amino acids. The germline CDR1 and CDR2 sequences are MDHEN and SYDVKM. The trim removed 6 bases at V and 2 bases at J, leaving 6 bases unmatched. CDR3: CASSPGDRNYGYTF. CDR3 nucleotide sequence: TGTGCCAGCAGCCCCGGGGACAGAAACTATGGCTACACCTTC.

This chain links TRBV5-1 with TRBJ2-3; D call uncertain. Germline V gene data show CDR1 as SGHRS and CDR2 as YFSETQ. There are 13 residues in the CDR3. V was cut by 5 bases and J by 5 bases, with 12 bases left in between. CDR3 bases: TGCGCCAGCAGGACGGGCACAGAAGATACGCAGTATTTT. Translating gives CASRTGTEDTQYF.

The V gene is TRBV29-1, the J gene TRBJ1-2; D might be TRBD1 (6 bases). The CDR3 loop spans 14 amino acids. V was cut by 2 bases and J by 8 bases, with 18 bases left in between. Germline-derived CDR1 and CDR2 are SQVTM and ANQGSEA. CDR3: CSVEPGTTSRGYTF. The CDR3 DNA reads as TGCAGCGTTGAACCCGGGACAACCTCTCGGGGCTACACCTTC.

This clonotype was counted only a few times. This rearrangement joins TRBV20-1 to TRBJ1-6; maybe TRBD1 (6 bases). Germline V lookup: CDR1 DFQATT, CDR2 SNEGSKA (reference sequence). This CDR3 spans 17 amino acids. Trimming cost V 3 bases and J 5 bases, with 20 bases left between them. CDR3 DNA: TGCAGTGCTAGGCCTCTCAGGCAGTCAGGGGATAATTCACCCCTCCACTTT. Translating gives CSARPLRQSGDNSPLHF.

This clonotype showed up just once. The rearrangement links TRBV18 to TRBJ2-5; 13 bases agree with TRBD2. The DNA matches TRBJ2-7 better at its end, which makes the J call doubtful. CDR1 and CDR2 from the germline V gene are KGHSH and LQKENI. The CDR3 has 15 residues. CDR3 in amino acids: CASSPGLAGKYEQYF. CDR3 DNA: TGTGCCAGCTCACCGGGACTAGCGGGGAAGTACGAGCAGTACTTC.